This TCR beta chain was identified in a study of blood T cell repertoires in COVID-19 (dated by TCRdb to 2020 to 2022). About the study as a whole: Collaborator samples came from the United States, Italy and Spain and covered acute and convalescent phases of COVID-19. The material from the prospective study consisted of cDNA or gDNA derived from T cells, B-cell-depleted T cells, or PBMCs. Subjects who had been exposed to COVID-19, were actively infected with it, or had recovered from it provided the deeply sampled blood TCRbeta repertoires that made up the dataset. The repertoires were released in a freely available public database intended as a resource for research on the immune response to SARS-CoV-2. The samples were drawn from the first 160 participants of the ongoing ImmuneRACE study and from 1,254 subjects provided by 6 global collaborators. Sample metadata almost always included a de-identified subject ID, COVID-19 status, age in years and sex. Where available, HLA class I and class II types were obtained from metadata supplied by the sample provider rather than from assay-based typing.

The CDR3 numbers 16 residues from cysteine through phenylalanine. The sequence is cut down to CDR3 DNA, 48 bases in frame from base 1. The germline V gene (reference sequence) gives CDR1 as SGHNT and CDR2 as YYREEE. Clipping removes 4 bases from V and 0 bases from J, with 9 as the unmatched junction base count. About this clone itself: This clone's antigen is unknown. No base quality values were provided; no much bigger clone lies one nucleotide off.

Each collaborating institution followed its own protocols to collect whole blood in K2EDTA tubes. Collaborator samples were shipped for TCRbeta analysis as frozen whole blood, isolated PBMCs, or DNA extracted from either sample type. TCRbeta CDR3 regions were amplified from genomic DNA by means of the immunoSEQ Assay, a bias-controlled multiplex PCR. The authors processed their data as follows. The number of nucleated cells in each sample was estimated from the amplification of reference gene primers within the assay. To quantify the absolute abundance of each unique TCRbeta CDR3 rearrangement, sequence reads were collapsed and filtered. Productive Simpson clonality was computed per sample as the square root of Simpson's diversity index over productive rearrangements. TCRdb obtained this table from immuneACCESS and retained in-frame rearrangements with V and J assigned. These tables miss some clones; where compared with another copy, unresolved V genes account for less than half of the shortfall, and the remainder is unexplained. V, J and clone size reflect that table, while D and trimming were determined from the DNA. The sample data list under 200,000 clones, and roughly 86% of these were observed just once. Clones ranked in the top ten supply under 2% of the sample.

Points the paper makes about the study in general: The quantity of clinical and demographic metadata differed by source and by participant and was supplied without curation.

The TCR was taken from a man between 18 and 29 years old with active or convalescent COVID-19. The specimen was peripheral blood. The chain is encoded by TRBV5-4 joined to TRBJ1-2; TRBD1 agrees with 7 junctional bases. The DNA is TGTGCCAGCAGCCGTTCGGGACAGTTCGCTAACTATGGCTACACCTTC. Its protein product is CASSRSGQFANYGYTF.